One and the same sample provided the 10 T cell receptor beta chains below, sequenced in a study of T-cell reconstitution after alpha-beta-depleted transplantation in children (dated by TCRdb to 2015 to 2016). The treatment or condition label here, explained by the study, means: allogeneic hematopoietic cell transplantation with graft depleted of TCRalphabeta T cells and CD19 B cells. The library relied on PCR. The instrument given in TCRdb is Illumina HiSeq 2500. To normalize quantification of the TCRbeta repertoire, the TCR libraries were built with molecular barcoding that relied on unique molecular identifiers. The raw public reads went through TCRdb reprocessing: fastp at Q25, MiXCR clone calling, in-frame beta chains kept. Identical CDR3 protein sequences are pooled into one entry, listed with their most common genes and DNA. The sample includes roughly 490,000 distinct CDR3 sequences, with about 10% observed a single time. The biggest ten clones account for 12% to 15% of the sample.

Here the sequenced sample was PBMCs, mostly from graft donor cells, taken 180 days after TCRalphabeta/CD19-depleted stem cell transplant. The origin of the receptors is a female patient between 2 and 10 years old who had a stem cell transplant for aplastic anemia, so the T cells may come from the graft donor.

This chain links TRBV29-1 with TRBJ1-4; the D is unclear. Germline values: CDR1 SQVTM, CDR2 ANQGSEA. The V end lost 4 bases, the J end lost 7 bases, and 13 bases lay between the germline ends. The CDR3 consists of 13 residues. The CDR3 DNA follows: TGCAGCGTTGGGATAACCCGGAGTGAAAAACTGTTTTTT. This gives the protein CSVGITRSEKLFF.

This clonotype was seen a handful of times. This rearrangement joins TRBV4-3 to TRBJ1-1; 10 bases fit TRBD1. With 1 base clipped from V and 5 bases from J, the junction kept 13 bases outside the gene matches. This CDR3 spans 18 amino acids. CDR1 is LGHNA and CDR2 is YSLEER in the germline V gene. The CDR3 sequence: CASSQGSPRQGARTEAFF. The DNA for the CDR3 is TGCGCCAGCAGCCAAGGGAGCCCTCGACAGGGGGCGCGAACTGAAGCTTTCTTT.

The rearrangement uses TRBV13 and TRBJ2-7; 12 bases align to TRBD2. CDR1 PRHDT and CDR2 FYEKMQ come from the germline V gene (reference sequence). V gave up 5 bases and J gave up 7 bases; unmatched junction bases: 9. The CDR3 sequence is 15 residues long. The CDR3 sequence: CASSHLAGGPQEQYV. CDR3 DNA: TGTGCCAGCAGCCATCTAGCGGGAGGGCCGCAAGAGCAGTACGTC.

This clonotype was counted between two and nine times. The rearrangement links TRBV27 to TRBJ1-5; 7 bases line up with TRBD1. This CDR3 has 18 amino acids. CDR1 and CDR2 (germline): MNHEY, SMNVEV (reference sequence). Germline trimming cut 2 bases from V and 4 bases from J; bases unmatched to any gene: 14. CDR3 in DNA: TGTGCCAGCAGTTTACTCACCCCTACAGGGGTGGTGAATCAGCCCCAGCATTTT. Translating it yields CASSLLTPTGVVNQPQHF.

Turning to this clonotype: The junction and the germline gene differ at one end; a read error may be behind it. This sequence joins TRBV20-1 and TRBJ2-5; D not certain. Germline CDR1 and CDR2: DFQATT and SNEGSKA (reference sequence). The CDR3 is made up of 10 amino acids. This CDR3 reads CTASWETQYF. Written as DNA, the CDR3 is TGCACTGCTAGTTGGGAGACCCAGTACTTC.

This clonotype was detected only a few times. The CDR3 nucleotides read TGTGCCAGCAGCCAAAGGACCGACAGTTCACCCCTCCACTTT. As protein: CASSQRTDSSPLHF. The gene calls are TRBV11-2 and TRBJ1-6; TRBD1 is a possible D gene (5 bases). CDR3 size: 14 residues. V was trimmed by 5 bases and J by 9 bases, leaving 14 bases between them. CDR1 and CDR2 (germline): SGHAT, FQNNGV.

The chain joins TRBV20-1 to TRBJ2-1, with D uncertain. CDR3 size: 16 residues. V was shortened by 0 bases and J by 0 bases, with 12 bases between the two germline ends. CDR1 is DFQATT and CDR2 is SNEGSKA in the germline V gene (reference sequence). CDR3 protein: CSARDLGSISYNEQFF. CDR3 coding DNA: TGCAGTGCTAGAGATCTAGGTAGCATCTCCTACAATGAGCAGTTCTTC.

This chain uses TRBV20-1 with TRBJ2-1, with D perhaps matching TRBD2 (6 bases). V dropped 4 bases and J dropped 0 bases, with 19 bases sitting between them. This CDR3 comprises 17 residues. Germline V gives CDR1 DFQATT, CDR2 SNEGSKA (reference sequence). The CDR3 sequence: CSATGLMRLSSYNEQFF. The CDR3, as DNA: TGCAGTGCTACGGGACTGATGCGACTCAGCTCCTACAATGAGCAGTTCTTC.

This clonotype turned up a few times. This chain links TRBV4-3 with TRBJ2-3; D gene unclear. V dropped 1 base and J dropped 0 bases, with 11 bases sitting between them. The CDR3 is 16 residues long. Germline-derived CDR1 and CDR2 are LGHNA and YSLEER. CDR3: CASSQGVGSSTDTQYF. The CDR3, as DNA: TGCGCCAGCAGCCAAGGTGTGGGATCTAGCACAGATACGCAGTATTTT.

This clonotype was observed at least ten times. The V gene is TRBV25-1, the J gene TRBJ1-5; 8 bases line up with TRBD1. Germline CDR1 is MGHDK and CDR2 is SYGVNS. Trimming at V came to 1 base and at J to 4 bases, leaving 6 bases not matched to a gene. The CDR3 sequence is 16 residues long. CDR3 region: CASSESPDRGNQPQHF. CDR3 coding DNA: TGTGCCAGCAGTGAATCCCCCGACAGGGGAAATCAGCCCCAGCATTTT.